The 32 T cell receptor beta chains given below trace back to one sample, sequenced in a study of cytomegalovirus exposure and HLA in healthy donors. PCR was performed using 60 Vbeta and 13 Jbeta primers. TCRdb keeps only in-frame clones here, not all; method: immunoSEQ multiplex PCR. The table lists approximately 210,000 clones, approximately 80% of them singletons. The sample was PBMCs. The receptors were sampled from a woman between 35 and 50 years old in good health and CMV-seronegative.

This clone was seen once. V usage is TRBV7-8 and J usage is TRBJ1-1; 7 bases map to TRBD1. The CDR3 consists of 15 residues. The junction had 11 bases not matched to a gene; V was cut back by 1 base and J by 9 bases. The V gene's germline CDR1 is SGHVS and CDR2 FQNEAQ. The CDR3 loop is CASSLGGVEGAKAFF. DNA of the CDR3: TGTGCCAGCAGCTTAGGAGGGGTGGAGGGGGCGAAAGCTTTCTTT.

The chain uses TRBV29-1 and TRBJ1-5; maybe TRBD1 (5 bases). The CDR3 is made up of 13 amino acids. Trimming pared 6 bases from V and 4 bases from J, leaving 13 bases between. CDR1 is SQVTM and CDR2 is ANQGSEA in the germline V gene. CDR3 sequence: CSVGGVSNQPQHF. The CDR3 DNA follows: TGCAGCGTGGGAGGGGTCTCGAATCAGCCCCAGCATTTT. Complete variable domain (other parts from reference TRBV29-1 and TRBJ1-5): SAVISQKPSRDICQRGTSLTIQCQVDSQVTMMFWYRQQPGQSLTLIATANQGSEATYESGFVIDKFPISRPNLTFSTLTVSNMSPEDSSIYLCSVGGVSNQPQHFGDGTRLSIL.

This sequence joins TRBV19 and TRBJ2-5; TRBD1 might be the D (5 bases). The CDR3 loop spans 13 amino acids. CDR1 is LNHDA and CDR2 is SQIVND in the germline V gene (reference sequence). Trimming pared 2 bases from V and 5 bases from J, leaving 9 bases between. CDR3 in amino acids: CASSILKGETQYF. As DNA, the CDR3 is TGTGCCAGTAGTATACTGAAGGGGGAGACCCAGTACTTC.

This sequence joins TRBV5-1 and TRBJ2-1; TRBD2 aligns across 12 bases. The CDR3 covers 17 residues. The trim removed 0 bases at V and 8 bases at J, leaving 9 bases unmatched. Germline V CDR1 and CDR2: SGHRS, YFSETQ. CDR3 DNA: TGCGCCAGCAGCTTGGGGCGGCTAGCGGGAGGGTCGGATGAGCAGTTCTTC. This gives the protein CASSLGRLAGGSDEQFF.

Concerning this clone itself: Additional DNA sequences in this sample encode the identical CDR3. This sequence joins TRBV7-2 and TRBJ1-5, with D perhaps TRBD1 (6 bases). Trimming took off 4 bases at V and 1 base at J, with 8 bases between the two ends. Germline V gene lookup returns CDR1 SGHTA and CDR2 FQGNSA. The CDR3 sequence is 14 residues long. The CDR3 DNA sequence: TGTGCCAGCAGCTCCCAGGGGAGCAATCAGCCCCAGCATTTT. Translating gives CASSSQGSNQPQHF.

The chain combines TRBV5-5 with TRBJ1-6; perhaps TRBD1 as D (6 bases). This CDR3 is built from 15 residues. Trimming took off 4 bases at V and 10 bases at J, with 18 bases between the two ends. From germline, CDR1 is SGHKS and CDR2 YYEKEE (reference sequence). DNA of the CDR3: TGTGCCAGCAGCAATGGGGCAGGGGAAGGATCACCCCTCCACTTT. Translation gives CASSNGAGEGSPLHF.

The chain uses TRBV28 and TRBJ1-2, with D tentatively TRBD1 (6 bases). Germline lookup yields CDR1 MDHEN and CDR2 SYDVKM. The CDR3 loop spans 15 amino acids. Trimming shortened V by 4 bases and J by 8 bases, and 20 bases separated the two germline ends. The CDR3 loop is CASSSGWGLGGGYTF. The DNA of the CDR3 is TGTGCCAGCAGTTCCGGGTGGGGGTTAGGGGGAGGCTACACCTTC.

The chain joins TRBV9 to TRBJ1-5; TRBD1 matches at 10 bases. Trimming removed 3 bases from V and 4 bases from J; junction bases left unmatched: 1. This CDR3 contains 14 residues. Per germline, CDR1 SGDLS and CDR2 YYNGEE. CDR3 region: CASSEGQGNQPQHF. CDR3 nucleotides: TGTGCCAGCAGCGAGGGACAGGGGAATCAGCCCCAGCATTTT.

The V call is TRBV7-2, the J call TRBJ2-3, with 12 nucleotides matching TRBD2. The germline V gene has CDR1 SGHTA and CDR2 FQGNSA. V shed 5 bases, J shed 3 bases, and the junction held 3 bases outside the gene matches. This CDR3 has 15 residues. As DNA, the CDR3 is TGTGCCAGCAGCAAAACTAGCGGGAGGACAGATACGCAGTATTTT. It yields the protein CASSKTSGRTDTQYF.

This clone turned up a few times. This chain uses TRBV2 with TRBJ1-2; D uncertain. Germline V gives CDR1 SNHLY, CDR2 FYNNEI. V lost 6 bases to trimming and J lost 0 bases, with 2 bases between them. CDR3 length equals 11 residues. This CDR3 reads CASSTNYGYTF. The CDR3 bases are TGTGCCAGCAGCACTAACTATGGCTACACCTTC.

This clone was counted a few times. The rearrangement joins TRBV6-5 to TRBJ2-3; 12 bases agree with TRBD2. This CDR3 region has 15 residues. The junction had 1 base not matched to a gene; V was cut back by 3 bases and J by 3 bases. CDR1 MNHEY and CDR2 SVGAGI come from the germline V gene. DNA of the CDR3: TGTGCCAGCAGTTATGGGACTAGCGGGACAGATACGCAGTATTTT. It specifies CASSYGTSGTDTQYF.

The chain uses TRBV7-9 and TRBJ2-2, with D maybe TRBD2 (7 bases). The germline CDR1 and CDR2 sequences are SEHNR and FQNEAQ (reference sequence). The CDR3 runs to 16 residues. V was pared by 2 bases and J by 3 bases, with 13 bases between. CDR3 loop: CASSLTPGGDTGELFF. The CDR3 nucleotides read TGTGCCAGCAGCTTAACGCCGGGGGGCGACACCGGGGAGCTGTTTTTT.

The chain uses TRBV7-2 and TRBJ2-3; 10 bases are a match to TRBD2. J gave up 3 bases and V 1 base, and 10 bases lay outside the gene matches. Germline CDR1 reads SGHTA; CDR2 reads FQGNSA. CDR3 size: 18 residues. The CDR3 sequence is CASSLGASGSGATDTQYF. In DNA, the CDR3 is TGTGCCAGCAGCTTAGGGGCTAGCGGGAGCGGGGCAACAGATACGCAGTATTTT.

The rearrangement links TRBV7-9 to TRBJ1-1, with D uncertain. V was clipped by 3 bases and J by 1 base, with 6 bases between them. CDR3 size: 13 residues. Germline CDR1 reads SEHNR; CDR2 reads FQNEAQ (reference sequence). CDR3 protein: CASSFPGNTEAFF. The CDR3 nucleotides are TGTGCCAGCAGCTTCCCAGGGAACACTGAAGCTTTCTTT. The complete variable domain, with remaining parts taken from reference TRBV7-9 and TRBJ1-1, reads DTGVSQNPRHKITKRGQNVTFRCDPISEHNRLYWYRQTLGQGPEFLTYFQNEAQLEKSRLLSDRFSAERPKGSFSTLEIQRTEQGDSAMYLCASSFPGNTEAFFGQGTRLTVV.

This chain joins TRBV15 and TRBJ2-7; TRBD1 might be the D (6 bases). Trimming cost V 0 bases and J 5 bases, with 14 bases left between them. CDR3 length: 15 residues. Germline V lookup: CDR1 LNHNV, CDR2 YYDKDF (reference sequence). The CDR3 sequence: CATSRDQGSIHEQYF. CDR3 nucleotide sequence: TGTGCCACCAGCAGAGATCAGGGGTCGATCCACGAGCAGTACTTC.

This sequence joins TRBV6-5 and TRBJ1-5; D gene unclear. Trimming left V 0 bases short and J 1 base short, with 7 bases between. From germline, CDR1 is MNHEY and CDR2 SVGAGI. The CDR3 is 15 amino acids. CDR3 sequence: CASSYSSRSNQPQHF. In nucleotides, the CDR3 is TGTGCCAGCAGTTACTCGAGTCGCAGCAATCAGCCCCAGCATTTT.

The chain has TRBV5-4 and TRBJ1-1, with D possibly being TRBD1 (6 bases). CDR3 length: 16 residues. Germline lookup yields CDR1 SGHNT and CDR2 YYREEE (reference sequence). The V and J ends lost 0 bases and 0 bases respectively, with 12 bases between them. CDR3 coding DNA: TGTGCCAGCAGCTTGGGGTTGACAGGAATGAACACTGAAGCTTTCTTT. This encodes CASSLGLTGMNTEAFF.

The rearrangement uses TRBV5-5 and TRBJ2-7, with 9 nucleotides matching TRBD1. The junction had 6 bases not matched to a gene; V was cut back by 0 bases and J by 2 bases. Germline V gene sequence: CDR1 SGHKS, CDR2 YYEKEE (reference sequence). There are 16 residues in the CDR3. The CDR3 sequence: CASSLGGQGLTYEQYV. In nucleotides, the CDR3 is TGTGCCAGCAGCTTGGGGGGACAGGGCTTAACCTACGAGCAGTACGTC.

The genes are TRBV25-1 and TRBJ2-3; 12 positions match TRBD1. Per the germline V gene, CDR1 is MGHDK and CDR2 is SYGVNS. The CDR3 contains 15 residues. With V trimmed by 6 bases and J by 9 bases, 10 bases remained unmatched. The DNA of the CDR3 is TGTGCCAGCAGCCTGGGACAGGGGGCTAGCGGGACGCAGTATTTT. Translation: CASSLGQGASGTQYF.

This chain joins TRBV7-2 and TRBJ1-2; D gene unclear. The CDR3 length is 16 residues. Germline V lookup: CDR1 SGHTA, CDR2 FQGNSA. With 1 base removed from V and 3 bases from J, the gap between germline ends came to 15 bases. For the CDR3, the DNA is TGTGCCAGCAGCTTAGGGGTTTGGGCTGCTGACTATGGCTACACCTTC. This translates into CASSLGVWAADYGYTF.

The V call is TRBV4-3, the J call TRBJ2-5; D ambiguous. Trimming removed 0 bases at V and 1 base at J, with 3 bases between. The CDR3 covers 13 residues. CDR1 is LGHNA and CDR2 is YSLEER in the germline V gene. The CDR3 loop reads CASSQDSQETQYF. The CDR3, as DNA: TGCGCCAGCAGCCAAGACAGCCAAGAGACCCAGTACTTC.

The chain joins TRBV7-2 to TRBJ1-3; 7 bases line up with TRBD1. This CDR3 region has 15 residues. CDR1 is SGHTA and CDR2 is FQGNSA in the germline V gene. The junction had 6 bases not matched to a gene; V was cut back by 5 bases and J by 2 bases. CDR3 DNA: TGTGCCAGCAGCCTAACTCAGGGGGCTGGAAACACCATATATTTT. It codes for CASSLTQGAGNTIYF.

V usage is TRBV18 and J usage is TRBJ2-7; D remains unclear. The CDR3 runs 11 residues. V gave up 4 bases and J gave up 2 bases, with 3 bases separating them. Per germline, CDR1 KGHSH and CDR2 LQKENI. This CDR3 reads CASSLAYEQYF. The DNA of the CDR3 is TGTGCCAGCTCACTCGCCTACGAGCAGTACTTC.

The V call is TRBV5-1, the J call TRBJ2-5; possibly TRBD1 for D (6 bases). Per the germline V gene, CDR1 is SGHRS and CDR2 is YFSETQ. The CDR3 is made up of 14 amino acids. V gave up 4 bases and J gave up 1 base, with 11 bases separating them. CDR3 residues: CASSGGQIQETQYF. CDR3 DNA sequence: TGCGCCAGCAGCGGAGGACAGATCCAAGAGACCCAGTACTTC.

The rearrangement links TRBV28 to TRBJ2-5, with 7 bases identical to TRBD2. The germline CDR1 and CDR2 sequences are MDHEN and SYDVKM. The CDR3 spans 15 residues. The junction had 11 bases not matched to a gene; V was cut back by 5 bases and J by 5 bases. The CDR3 loop is CASSHLGVGGETQYF. The CDR3 nucleotides are TGTGCCAGCAGTCACCTTGGAGTCGGGGGGGAGACCCAGTACTTC.

The chain recombines TRBV7-8 with TRBJ1-2; tentative D call: TRBD1 (6 bases). In germline, CDR1 is SGHVS, CDR2 FQNEAQ. Trimming stripped 5 bases from V and 1 base from J, with 8 bases between. The CDR3 extends over 13 amino acids. Here the CDR3 reads CASSLDSNYGYTF. DNA for the CDR3: TGTGCCAGCAGCCTGGACAGTAACTATGGCTACACCTTC.

This chain joins TRBV10-3 and TRBJ2-7; 9 nucleotides agree with TRBD1. Germline loops: CDR1 ENHRY, CDR2 SYGVKD. The CDR3 covers 15 residues. The J segment lost 0 bases and the V segment lost 6 bases, leaving 6 bases of the junction unmatched. The CDR3 sequence: CAISPDRGGSYEQYV. The CDR3 DNA is TGTGCCATCAGCCCGGACAGGGGAGGCTCCTACGAGCAGTACGTC.

The CDR3 loop is CAGQLWDNVNTEAFF. The CDR3 DNA reads TGTGCCGGCCAACTATGGGACAACGTGAACACTGAAGCTTTCTTT. The V call is TRBV7-9, the J call TRBJ1-1; D might be TRBD1 (6 bases). This CDR3 has 15 amino acids. The germline gives CDR1 SEHNR, CDR2 FQNEAQ (reference sequence). V lost 11 bases and J 0 bases, leaving 19 bases between the germline ends.

The CDR3: CASSDPRSGEKLFF. CDR3 sequence (DNA): TGTGCCAGCAGTGACCCTCGGTCAGGGGAAAAACTGTTTTTT. The V and J genes are TRBV6-1 and TRBJ1-4; D is perhaps TRBD1 (5 bases). V dropped 3 bases and J dropped 8 bases, with 13 bases sitting between them. CDR1 MNHNS and CDR2 SASEGT come from the germline V gene. The CDR3 runs to 14 residues.

CDR3 nucleotide sequence: TGTGCCAGCAGCCCGACGAGCGGGATCCGCTACAATGAGCAGTTCTTC. Translation: CASSPTSGIRYNEQFF. The V gene is TRBV7-8, the J gene TRBJ2-1; 7 bases fit TRBD2. The germline gives CDR1 SGHVS, CDR2 FQNEAQ. Losses at the gene ends were 5 bases for V and 3 bases for J; bases not matched to a gene: 10. The CDR3 runs 16 residues. Full variable domain (missing parts from reference TRBV7-8 and TRBJ2-1): GAGVSQSPRYKVAKRGQDVALRCDPISGHVSLFWYQQALGQGPEFLTYFQNEAQLDKSGLPSDRFFAERPEGSVSTLKIQRTQQEDSAVYLCASSPTSGIRYNEQFFGPGTRLTVL.

The chain has TRBV29-1 and TRBJ2-3, with 11 bases identical to TRBD2. Trimming at V came to 5 bases and at J to 9 bases, leaving 19 bases not matched to a gene. This CDR3 contains 17 residues. In germline, CDR1 is SQVTM, CDR2 ANQGSEA. The CDR3 nucleotides are TGCAGCGTTACCCTTCATTTTAGCGGGAGGGCCCAAGGGACGCAGTATTTT. Its translation: CSVTLHFSGRAQGTQYF.

The V call is TRBV14, the J call TRBJ1-2; unclear D gene. In germline, CDR1 is SGHDN, CDR2 FVKESK. Trimming cost V 0 bases and J 6 bases, with 8 bases left between them. CDR3 length equals 13 residues. CDR3: CASSQDRVHGYTF. The CDR3 DNA reads TGTGCCAGCAGCCAAGACCGTGTCCATGGCTACACCTTC. The whole variable domain, filled in from reference TRBV14 and TRBJ1-2, reads EAGVTQFPSHSVIEKGQTVTLRCDPISGHDNLYWYRRVMGKEIKFLLHFVKESKQDESGMPNNRFLAERTGGTYSTLKVQPAELEDSGVYFCASSQDRVHGYTFGSGTRLTVV.